The clone carrying this T cell receptor beta chain has ten or more counts. During its preparation, the TCRbeta library received unique molecular identifiers. TCRdb passed the PCR reads through MiXCR, listing each CDR3 protein once. The table lists a few hundred thousand distinct CDR3 sequences, approximately 9.7% of them singletons. The V end lost 2 bases, the J end lost 1 base, and 6 bases lay between the germline ends. The CDR3 is 14 amino acids. The sample originates from a study of T-cell reconstitution after alpha-beta-depleted transplantation in children. The sequence was collected from a human donor who donated a stem cell graft to a child with SCID. The chain couples TRBV12-3 or TRBV12-4 to TRBJ2-1, with no clear D. Sample: PBMCs from the stem cell graft donor, taken from the stem cell graft. This CDR3 reads CASSLRMSYNEQFF. In nucleotides, the CDR3 is TGTGCCAGCAGTTTAAGGATGTCCTACAATGAGCAGTTCTTC.